This T cell receptor beta chain was sequenced during a study of Graves' ophthalmopathy and Graves' hyperthyroidism. Study results and limitations: A roughly 80% specificity and 87.88% sensitivity were achieved by a 13-signature model that separated ophthalmopathy from stable hyperthyroidism.

This clonotype was observed a handful of times. Its cognate antigen is unknown. A duration under 3 months, NOSPECS ≥4, CAS ≥3 and moderate-to-severe activity characterized the donors with ophthalmopathy. None of the included patients had other autoimmune diseases, uncontrolled infections, pregnancy or lactation, as these led to exclusion. As the starting material, more than 8 ml of fresh peripheral blood yielded the PBMCs. Per the germline V gene, CDR1 is SQVTM and CDR2 is ANQGSEA. V was clipped by 5 bases and J by 6 bases, with 26 bases between them. The CDR3 totals 16 residues. Scientists amplified the TCR beta CDR3 regions from RNA transcripts. RT-PCR with HTBI primers came first, then second-round multiplex PCR. TCRdb analysed the multiplex PCR reads with MiXCR anew, one entry per CDR3 protein. Among 200,000 to 250,000 distinct CDR3 sequences, 20% to 25% were seen once, and the ten largest hold around 40%.

The V call is TRBV29-1, the J call TRBJ2-7; D is possibly TRBD2 (5 bases). Sequenced input: peripheral blood. This TCR derives from a woman aged 45 to 65 with Graves' ophthalmopathy. This chain's CDR3 is CSVWSGSFSNGFEQYF. The CDR3, as DNA: TGCAGCGTTTGGAGCGGCTCTTTTTCGAACGGCTTCGAGCAGTACTTC.